This T cell receptor (beta chain) comes out of a study of Ad26.COV2.S vaccination and SARS-CoV-2 variants. Study-wide context: The Ad26.COV2.S arm of the COV1001 trial was where the donor was placed. Into the muscle, Ad26.COV2.S was dosed once or twice, 56 days apart.

The CDR3 is 14 residues long. In germline, CDR1 is MGHRA, CDR2 YSYEKL. The V end lost 4 bases, the J end lost 4 bases, and 14 bases lay between the germline ends. Assay used: immunoSEQ multiplex PCR; TCRdb lists only in-frame clones, some missing. The sample gives around 450,000 clones, nearly 90% of which show up once; roughly 1.7% is in the top ten. Treatment defined: 15 to 20 received Ad26.COV2.S at low or high dose, single or two shots; a few received placebo; per-sample allocation not given. Collection of samples fell on day 63 after the first vaccine or placebo injection. Sample: peripheral blood, taken in a trial of Ad26.COV2.S vaccine versus placebo. This chain links TRBV4-1 with TRBJ2-7; D ambiguous. This clonotype was obtained from a person aged 18-60 years who received the Ad26.COV2.S COVID-19 vaccine or a placebo. In DNA form, the CDR3 reads TGCGCCAGCAGCCCCCAAGATGTCGGTTACGAGCAGTACTTC. Amino acid sequence: CASSPQDVGYEQYF.